Sequencing of this TCR beta chain was carried out in a study of T cell repertoires in cytomegalovirus infection. Study summary: An indication of both CMV infection and matching HLA type came from public TCR beta signatures. Notes on the study in general: People with CMV and the relevant HLA were identified by cumulative public TCR beta family frequency. The ex vivo response was dominated by HLA-C-restricted CMV-specific TCR beta clonotypes.

This CDR3 contains 15 residues. V dropped 3 bases and J dropped 1 base, with 12 bases sitting between them. Germline V gene sequence: CDR1 SNHLY, CDR2 FYNNEI. In this sample, this clonotype turned up once. The antigen is not known. Each CDR3 protein gets one entry after TCRdb re-called the reads with MiXCR. The profile shows approximately 700,000 distinct CDR3 sequences, approximately 34% of them singletons. This clonotype was sampled from a human donor in good health (CMV status not recorded). Some clones in this sample may be carry-over from other donors' samples. The sample comprised PBMCs. The genes are TRBV2 and TRBJ1-1; D not certain. CDR3 in amino acids: CASSDGGSENTEAFF. The CDR3 coding sequence is TGTGCCAGCAGTGACGGCGGATCCGAGAACACTGAAGCTTTCTTT.